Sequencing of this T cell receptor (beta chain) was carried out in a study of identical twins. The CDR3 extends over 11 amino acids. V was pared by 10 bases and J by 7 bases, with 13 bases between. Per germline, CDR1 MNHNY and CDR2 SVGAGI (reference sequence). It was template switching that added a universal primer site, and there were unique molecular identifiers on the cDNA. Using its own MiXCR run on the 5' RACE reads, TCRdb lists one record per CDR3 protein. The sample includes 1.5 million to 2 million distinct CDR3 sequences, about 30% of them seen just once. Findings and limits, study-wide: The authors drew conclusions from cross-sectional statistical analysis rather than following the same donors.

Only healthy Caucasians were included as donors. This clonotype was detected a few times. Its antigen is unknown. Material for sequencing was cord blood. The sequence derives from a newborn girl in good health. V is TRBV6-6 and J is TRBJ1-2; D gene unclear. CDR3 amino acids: CAIDNGRGYTF. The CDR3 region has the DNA TGTGCCATCGACAACGGGCGTGGCTACACCTTC.